The following is a TCR beta chain sequence with its context. The data belong to a study of blood T cell repertoires in COVID-19. The germline gives CDR1 SGHVS, CDR2 FQNEAQ. V gave up 4 bases and J gave up 9 bases; unmatched junction bases: 11. The CDR3 is 15 residues long. Libraries were prepared by immunoSEQ multiplex PCR; TCRdb keeps only in-frame clonotypes and omits some of them. The data show fewer than 450,000 clones, with about 88% seen just once and around 1.2% held by the top ten. The sequenced material came from PBMCs or T cells enriched from blood (not recorded which). The chain couples TRBV7-8 to TRBJ2-1; 8 bases match TRBD1. This receptor was identified in a woman aged 18-30 years who had recovered from COVID-19. The CDR3 DNA reads as TGTGCCAGCAGCTCGCCCAGGGGGCCCGGGGTTGAGCAGTTCTTC. This gives the protein CASSSPRGPGVEQFF.